A single sample is the source of the 19 T cell receptor beta chains below, sequenced in a study of beta chain features in type 1 diabetes. Points from the study as a whole: TCRB CDR3s were moderately but significantly shorter in Type 1 diabetes patients in all four CD4+ subsets.

These receptors have no known antigen. Of the isolated RNA, all was reverse transcribed, and so the sequenced material was expressed TCRB transcripts. The method was immunoSEQ multiplex PCR; TCRdb's version includes in-frame clones alone and lacks a portion of them. The table lists about 160,000 clones, roughly 9% of them singletons. Sequencing used central memory CD4+ T cells from blood. The receptors shown here come from a woman aged 30 to 39 with type 1 diabetes.

Only a few counts were recorded for this clone. V usage is TRBV30 and J usage is TRBJ2-7, with a tentative D call TRBD2 (5 bases). Germline V CDR1 and CDR2: GTSNPN, SVGIG (reference sequence). This CDR3 has 14 amino acids. The V end lost 1 base, the J end lost 3 bases, and 13 bases lay between the germline ends. This CDR3 is CAWSAQLENYEQYF. The DNA of the CDR3 is TGTGCCTGGAGTGCTCAACTAGAGAACTACGAGCAGTACTTC. Together with reference TRBV30 and TRBJ2-7, the CDR3 gives the full variable domain: SQTIHQWPATLVQPVGSPLSLECTVEGTSNPNLYWYRQAAGRGLQLLFYSVGIGQISSEVPQNLSASRPQDRQFILSSKKLLLSDSGFYLCAWSAQLENYEQYFGPGTRLTVT.

A few counts support this clone. This sample also contains other DNA sequences that code for the same CDR3. The V call is TRBV13, the J call TRBJ1-2, with TRBD1 matching over 11 bases. The CDR3 consists of 14 residues. Looked up from germline, CDR1 is PRHDT and CDR2 is FYEKMQ (reference sequence). V was pared by 5 bases and J by 3 bases, with 2 bases of the junction left unmatched. CDR3 coding DNA: TGTGCCAGCAGCCGGGACAGGGGGGACTATGGCTACACCTTC. It encodes CASSRDRGDYGYTF.

The chain has TRBV11-2 and TRBJ1-2; maybe TRBD1 (5 bases). Germline-derived CDR1 and CDR2 are SGHAT and FQNNGV. The CDR3 is made up of 13 amino acids. Trimming left V 5 bases short and J 8 bases short, with 15 bases between. The CDR3 coding sequence is TGTGCCAGCAGCCCGGGGGTAGGGTACGGCTACACCTTC. It is translated as CASSPGVGYGYTF. Full variable domain (rest looked up from reference TRBV11-2 and TRBJ1-2): EAGVAQSPRYKIIEKRQSVAFWCNPISGHATLYWYQQILGQGPKLLIQFQNNGVVDDSQLPKDRFSAERLKGVDSTLKIQPAKLEDSAVYLCASSPGVGYGYTFGSGTRLTVV.

V and J are TRBV6-1 and TRBJ2-2, with D possibly being TRBD2 (5 bases). The CDR3 consists of 13 residues. CDR1 is MNHNS and CDR2 is SASEGT in the germline V gene. The ends were cut back, 2 bases at V and 6 bases at J, with 7 bases in the middle. The CDR3 protein is CASSETSAGELFF. For the CDR3, the DNA is TGTGCCAGCAGTGAAACTAGTGCCGGGGAGCTGTTTTTT.

This clone showed up many times. The V and J genes are TRBV4-2 and TRBJ2-5, with D tentatively TRBD1 (5 bases). The CDR3 is made up of 14 amino acids. Trimming cost V 1 base and J 2 bases, with 8 bases left between them. Germline V CDR1 and CDR2: LGHNA, YNFKEQ. The CDR3, as DNA: TGTGCCAGCAGCCAAGGTGCAGGGCAAGAGACCCAGTACTTC. It codes for CASSQGAGQETQYF.

The chain couples TRBV5-1 to TRBJ2-3; 9 bases match TRBD1. V trimming: 4 bases; J trimming: 5 bases; junction bases outside the gene matches: 5. The CDR3 spans 14 residues. Germline V lookup: CDR1 SGHRS, CDR2 YFSETQ. This CDR3 reads CASSPGTGKDTQYF. Here the CDR3 DNA reads TGCGCCAGCAGCCCCGGGACAGGGAAAGATACGCAGTATTTT.

This chain joins TRBV4-1 and TRBJ1-5, with no clear D. Per germline, CDR1 MGHRA and CDR2 YSYEKL. V was pared by 9 bases and J by 1 base, with 10 bases between. The CDR3 runs 13 residues. This CDR3 is CASQGESNQPQHF. CDR3 DNA sequence: TGCGCCAGTCAAGGAGAAAGCAATCAGCCCCAGCATTTT.

This clone was seen a few times. The CDR3 DNA is TGTGCCAGCAGGAGACAGGAACGCTCTGGGGCCAACGTCCTGACTTTC. Its translation is CASRRQERSGANVLTF. V gene TRBV6-6 combines with J gene TRBJ2-6; tentative D call: TRBD1 (6 bases). The germline V gene has CDR1 MNHNY and CDR2 SVGAGI (reference sequence). Trimming removed 6 bases from V and 0 bases from J, with 12 bases in between. The CDR3 covers 16 residues.

The DNA for the CDR3 is TGTGCCAGCAGCTTGTACCGGGATGGGGCCAACGTCCTGACTTTC. Translated: CASSLYRDGANVLTF. This sequence joins TRBV11-2 and TRBJ2-6; possible D gene TRBD2, 5 bases. Germline V gives CDR1 SGHAT, CDR2 FQNNGV. The ends were cut back, 3 bases at V and 3 bases at J, with 9 bases in the middle. CDR3 length: 15 amino acids.

This clone was seen only a few times. The V gene is TRBV9, the J gene TRBJ2-1, with TRBD2 matching over 13 bases. Trimming cost V 3 bases and J 8 bases; bases outside gene matches: 8. Germline values: CDR1 SGDLS, CDR2 YYNGEE. This CDR3 comprises 16 residues. CDR3 in amino acids: CASSARPGLAGYEQFF. Here the CDR3 DNA reads TGTGCCAGCAGCGCACGACCGGGACTAGCGGGATATGAGCAGTTCTTC.

V gene TRBV6-1 combines with J gene TRBJ2-2, with D maybe TRBD2 (6 bases). The CDR3 spans 18 residues. V dropped 4 bases and J dropped 0 bases, with 18 bases sitting between them. Germline V gene data show CDR1 as MNHNS and CDR2 as SASEGT. CDR3 DNA: TGTGCCAGCAGTGCACACCCTCTAGCGAACGCGAACACCGGGGAGCTGTTTTTT. Its protein is CASSAHPLANANTGELFF.

In this sample, this clone turned up a few times. Other nucleotide sequences in the sample specify the same CDR3. The V gene is TRBV28, the J gene TRBJ1-5; 7 bases are shared with TRBD1. V trimming: 4 bases; J trimming: 2 bases; junction bases outside the gene matches: 2. Germline CDR1 and CDR2: MDHEN and SYDVKM. The CDR3 contains 14 residues. The CDR3 nucleotides are TGTGCCAGCAGTTCCGGGACAGGCAATCAGCCCCAGCATTTT. Amino acids: CASSSGTGNQPQHF.

The genes are TRBV28 and TRBJ1-1; D gene unclear. The CDR3 consists of 13 residues. Trimming pared 0 bases from V and 8 bases from J, leaving 10 bases between. Looked up from germline, CDR1 is MDHEN and CDR2 is SYDVKM. CDR3 DNA: TGTGCCAGCAGTTTATGGTTGAGGGTAGAAGCTTTCTTT. Protein: CASSLWLRVEAFF.

This clone was seen a few times. The chain combines TRBV6-5 with TRBJ2-7; the D gene is possibly TRBD1 (6 bases). Germline assignment: CDR1 MNHEY and CDR2 SVGAGI. Trimming shortened V by 6 bases and J by 5 bases, and 20 bases separated the two germline ends. The CDR3 length is 15 residues. The DNA for the CDR3 is TGTGCCAGCAGCCGCCGGCCCGAGCCAGGGGACGAGCAGTACTTC. It translates to CASSRRPEPGDEQYF.

The rearrangement uses TRBV6-1 and TRBJ2-3; 8 bases line up with TRBD2. Germline CDR1 MNHNS, CDR2 SASEGT. J lost 6 bases, V lost 3 bases, and 5 bases had no gene match. This CDR3 has 14 amino acids. The CDR3 protein is CASSDSGRGDTQYF. DNA of the CDR3: TGTGCCAGCAGTGACAGCGGGAGAGGCGATACGCAGTATTTT.

The V gene is TRBV7-8, the J gene TRBJ1-5; D perhaps matches TRBD1 (5 bases). The germline CDR1 and CDR2 sequences are SGHVS and FQNEAQ. Trimming shortened V by 1 base and J by 1 base, and 14 bases separated the two germline ends. The CDR3 runs 17 residues. The CDR3 nucleotides read TGTGCCAGCAGCTTAGTCGGGCAAAGGGGAAGCAATCAGCCCCAGCATTTT. Protein sequence: CASSLVGQRGSNQPQHF.

The chain links TRBV4-3 to TRBJ1-2, with D tentatively TRBD1 (6 bases). This CDR3 is 15 amino acids long. The V end was cut by 1 base, the J end by 8 bases, with 17 bases between. Germline lookup yields CDR1 LGHNA and CDR2 YSLEER. The CDR3, as DNA: TGCGCCAGCAGCCAAGTGGCCGGGGGGGCTGGAGGCTACACCTTC. Protein: CASSQVAGGAGGYTF.

The chain links TRBV29-1 to TRBJ1-2; the match to TRBD1 covers 8 bases. The CDR3 extends over 14 amino acids. J gave up 0 bases and V 0 bases, and 0 bases lay outside the gene matches. In germline, CDR1 is SQVTM, CDR2 ANQGSEA. CDR3: CSVEDRGPNYGYTF. The CDR3 DNA follows: TGCAGCGTTGAAGACAGGGGGCCTAACTATGGCTACACCTTC.

This clone came up a few times. The chain uses TRBV5-6 and TRBJ1-4, with TRBD2 as a possible D gene (5 bases). The end of the DNA is better explained by TRBJ2-2, so the J call may be wrong. CDR1 and CDR2 from the germline V gene are SGHDT and YYEEEE. The CDR3 has 13 amino acids. CDR3 sequence reads: CASRGSYGKELFF. The DNA for the CDR3 is TGTGCCAGCAGAGGAAGCTACGGGAAGGAGCTGTTTTTT.